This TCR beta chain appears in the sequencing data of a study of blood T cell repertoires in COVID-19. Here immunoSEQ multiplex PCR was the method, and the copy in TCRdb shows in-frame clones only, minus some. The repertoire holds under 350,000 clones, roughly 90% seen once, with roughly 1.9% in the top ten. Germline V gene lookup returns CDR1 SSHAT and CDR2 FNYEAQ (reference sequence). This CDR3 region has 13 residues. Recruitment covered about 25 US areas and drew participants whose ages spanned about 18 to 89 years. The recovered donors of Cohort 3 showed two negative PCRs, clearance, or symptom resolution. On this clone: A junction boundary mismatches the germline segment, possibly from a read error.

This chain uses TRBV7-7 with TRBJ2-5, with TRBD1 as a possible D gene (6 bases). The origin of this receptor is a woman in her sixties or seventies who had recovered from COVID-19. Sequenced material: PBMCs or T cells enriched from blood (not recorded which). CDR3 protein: CASSLGQWETQYF. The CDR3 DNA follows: TGTGCTAGCAGCTTAGGACAGTGGGAGACCCAGTACTTC.